This passage covers 25 T cell receptor beta chains from one sample sequenced in a study of shared clonotypes between healthy human individuals. Assay used: immunoSEQ multiplex PCR; TCRdb lists only in-frame clones, some missing. The sample yields about 960,000 clones, over 60% seen once. The sample comprised memory CD4+ T cells sorted from blood. Subset specified: CD45RA-negative fraction. The receptors stem from a man aged 18 to 35 in good health.

On this clone: Other DNA variants within this sample encode the same CDR3. The chain couples TRBV30 to TRBJ2-7, with D tentatively TRBD1 or TRBD2 (5 bases each). The germline V gene encodes CDR1 GTSNPN and CDR2 SVGIG (reference sequence). CDR3 length: 12 amino acids. Trimming removed 2 bases at V and 3 bases at J, with 8 bases between. The chain's CDR3 is CAWSRGVYEQYF. The CDR3 coding sequence is TGTGCCTGGAGTCGAGGGGTCTACGAGCAGTACTTC.

The chain joins TRBV10-3 to TRBJ1-2, with 7 bases that match TRBD1. Unmatched junction bases numbered 8, after V lost 11 bases and J lost 5 bases. Germline V gene sequence: CDR1 ENHRY, CDR2 SYGVKD. The CDR3 contains 12 residues. For the CDR3, the DNA is TGTGCCGCCTACAGGGGAGGGTATGGCTACACCTTC. Its protein product is CAAYRGGYGYTF.

The rearrangement uses TRBV4-1 and TRBJ1-3; TRBD1 matches 8 bases. Trimming cost V 0 bases and J 5 bases; bases outside gene matches: 6. The CDR3 runs to 16 residues. Germline lookup yields CDR1 MGHRA and CDR2 YSYEKL. The CDR3 loop is CASSQDLTGGRNTIYF. CDR3 in DNA: TGCGCCAGCAGCCAAGATTTAACAGGGGGAAGAAACACCATATATTTT.

The sample holds a few counts of this clone. The gene calls are TRBV5-4 and TRBJ2-5; D may be TRBD2 (5 bases). Germline V gene sequence: CDR1 SGHNT, CDR2 YYREEE (reference sequence). The CDR3 has 15 residues. V dropped 3 bases and J dropped 0 bases, with 12 bases sitting between them. CDR3 coding DNA: TGTGCCAGCAGCTCTAGCTTTGGGAACCAAGAGACCCAGTACTTC. It translates to CASSSSFGNQETQYF.

This chain joins TRBV10-3 and TRBJ2-3; no clear D. V was shortened by 3 bases and J by 0 bases, with 13 bases between the two germline ends. CDR1 is ENHRY and CDR2 is SYGVKD in the germline V gene. This CDR3 comprises 16 residues. The CDR3 spells CAISETPTPSTDTQYF. The DNA for the CDR3 is TGTGCCATCAGTGAAACTCCGACACCGAGCACAGATACGCAGTATTTT.

The chain combines TRBV14 with TRBJ2-7; TRBD2 matches at 8 bases. The CDR3 length is 16 residues. The trim removed 2 bases at V and 3 bases at J, leaving 9 bases unmatched. CDR1 and CDR2 (germline): SGHDN, FVKESK. DNA of the CDR3: TGTGCCAGCAGCCAAATGATGTTAGCGGGGTACTACGAGCAGTACTTC. Protein sequence: CASSQMMLAGYYEQYF.

This clone showed up just a few times. The V and J genes are TRBV2 and TRBJ1-2; unclear D gene. From germline, CDR1 is SNHLY and CDR2 FYNNEI. The germline V and J ends were trimmed by 0 bases and 4 bases, with 12 bases remaining between them. The CDR3 extends over 15 amino acids. In nucleotides, the CDR3 is TGTGCCAGCAGTGAAGCGGGAATCGTGGTCTATGGCTACACCTTC. Amino acid sequence: CASSEAGIVVYGYTF.

The V and J genes are TRBV18 and TRBJ2-2; 10 bases match TRBD1. Germline CDR1 reads KGHSH; CDR2 reads LQKENI. The CDR3 has 18 amino acids. Germline trimming cut 3 bases from V and 2 bases from J; bases unmatched to any gene: 9. The CDR3 DNA reads TGTGCCAGCTCACCTCGAAGGACAGGGGGGACTAACACCGGGGAGCTGTTTTTT. Its translation is CASSPRRTGGTNTGELFF.

The V and J genes are TRBV5-1 and TRBJ1-4; no reliable D call. Looked up from germline, CDR1 is SGHRS and CDR2 is YFSETQ. The V and J ends lost 1 base and 0 bases respectively, with 10 bases between them. The CDR3 loop spans 16 amino acids. Here the CDR3 reads CASSLTVAATNEKLFF. In DNA form, the CDR3 reads TGCGCCAGCAGCTTGACAGTCGCCGCAACTAATGAAAAACTGTTTTTT. The full variable domain, its missing parts supplied by reference TRBV5-1 and TRBJ1-4, is KAGVTQTPRYLIKTRGQQVTLSCSPISGHRSVSWYQQTPGQGLQFLFEYFSETQRNKGNFPGRFSGRQFSNSRSEMNVSTLELGDSALYLCASSLTVAATNEKLFFGSGTQLSVL.

On this clone: The germline gene is not matched at one end of the junction; a read error may be the cause. The chain employs TRBV6-1 and TRBJ2-1, with 9 nucleotides matching TRBD1. CDR3 length: 12 amino acids. Germline loops: CDR1 MNHNS, CDR2 SASEGT. In DNA, the CDR3 is TGTGCCAGCAGTGAGGCCGGGACAGGGAGAGTCTTC. Translation: CASSEAGTGRVF.

This clone has a single count. The V gene is TRBV6-6, the J gene TRBJ1-1; possible D gene TRBD1, 6 bases. The CDR3 length is 12 residues. Germline V CDR1 and CDR2: MNHNY, SVGAGI (reference sequence). V lost 6 bases and J 9 bases, leaving 14 bases between the germline ends. CDR3 loop: CASREGQSKAFF. The CDR3 DNA sequence: TGTGCCAGCAGGGAAGGACAGTCAAAAGCTTTCTTT.

This clone was observed a few times. This same CDR3 is encoded by further DNA sequences in the sample. The CDR3 sequence: CASSLDRYSYEQYF. The CDR3 DNA reads as TGTGCCAGCAGCCTCGACAGGTACTCCTACGAGCAGTACTTC. The V call is TRBV5-4, the J call TRBJ2-7; TRBD1 might be the D (6 bases). V was trimmed by 4 bases and J by 0 bases, leaving 11 bases between them. The CDR3 is made up of 14 amino acids. From germline, CDR1 is SGHNT and CDR2 YYREEE (reference sequence).

The V gene is TRBV19, the J gene TRBJ1-5, with D tentatively TRBD1 (5 bases). The CDR3 is made up of 15 amino acids. The V end lost 7 bases, the J end lost 4 bases, and 17 bases lay between the germline ends. Germline CDR1 is LNHDA and CDR2 is SQIVND (reference sequence). The CDR3 coding sequence is TGTGCCAGTACTAGACAGAGCCTGGTGAATCAGCCCCAGCATTTT. This encodes CASTRQSLVNQPQHF.

The table lists this clone with a few counts. CDR3 coding DNA: TGTGCCACTAGGAGCGGGGGGAGAGAAACCGGGGAGCTGTTTTTT. This encodes CATRSGGRETGELFF. The chain is built from TRBV2 and TRBJ2-2; 9 positions agree with TRBD2. CDR3 length equals 15 residues. The germline CDR1 and CDR2 sequences are SNHLY and FYNNEI. V dropped 10 bases and J dropped 5; count of bases not matched to a gene: 11.

V and J are TRBV5-4 and TRBJ1-1; the match to TRBD1 covers 7 bases. The V and J ends lost 0 bases and 2 bases, in that order; junction bases with no gene match: 4. Germline assignment: CDR1 SGHNT and CDR2 YYREEE (reference sequence). This CDR3 is built from 15 residues. The CDR3 DNA reads TGTGCCAGCAGCTTGGACAGGGGTAGAAACACTGAAGCTTTCTTT. Encoded protein: CASSLDRGRNTEAFF.

This chain uses TRBV7-2 with TRBJ2-5, with D unclear. Looked up from germline, CDR1 is SGHTA and CDR2 is FQGNSA. The CDR3 has 13 amino acids. V lost 5 bases and J lost 1, with 8 bases in between. In DNA, the CDR3 is TGTGCCAGCAGCCGGACGGGCCAAGAGACCCAGTACTTC. This codes for CASSRTGQETQYF.

The chain couples TRBV2 to TRBJ2-7; the D is unclear. Germline V CDR1 and CDR2: SNHLY, FYNNEI. V gave up 5 bases and J gave up 3 bases, with 14 bases separating them. The CDR3 is 14 residues long. The CDR3 nucleotides are TGTGCCAGCAGTTTCCAGACGGGTTTCTACGAGCAGTACTTC. Encoded protein: CASSFQTGFYEQYF.

The chain combines TRBV10-2 with TRBJ1-2; 8 bases match TRBD1. The CDR3 has 12 residues. Unmatched junction bases numbered 7, after V lost 10 bases and J lost 6 bases. Germline V gene sequence: CDR1 WSHSY, CDR2 SAAADI. The DNA of the CDR3 is TGCGCCACAGGGGGCCGGGGAGATGGCTACACCTTC. It specifies CATGGRGDGYTF.

This clone was seen many times. The chain couples TRBV29-1 to TRBJ2-7; a possible D gene is TRBD2 (5 bases). V lost 5 bases, J lost 0 bases, and 11 bases lay in between. Germline V CDR1 and CDR2: SQVTM, ANQGSEA. The CDR3 runs to 13 residues. The CDR3 DNA reads TGCAGCGTTCCACAAGAGGGCTCCTACGAGCAGTACTTC. This encodes CSVPQEGSYEQYF.

The sample holds many counts of this clone. The chain links TRBV28 to TRBJ1-2; 7 bases line up with TRBD1. This CDR3 is built from 14 residues. Germline CDR1 and CDR2: MDHEN and SYDVKM. V shed 2 bases and J 5 bases; nucleotides not matched to a gene: 5. CDR3 sequence reads: CASSLVGQEYGYTF. In DNA, the CDR3 is TGTGCCAGCAGTTTAGTCGGACAGGAGTATGGCTACACCTTC.

The chain employs TRBV7-2 and TRBJ2-1, with no clear D. This CDR3 region has 14 residues. In germline, CDR1 is SGHTA, CDR2 FQGNSA. The V gene lost 5 bases and the J gene lost 8 bases, with 16 bases spanning the gap. The DNA for the CDR3 is TGTGCCAGCAGCCGTGGTGGGGTTAAGGATGAGCAGTTCTTC. This encodes CASSRGGVKDEQFF.

The genes are TRBV19 and TRBJ1-5, with D maybe TRBD1 (6 bases). This CDR3 contains 12 residues. V lost 9 bases and J 5 bases, leaving 11 bases between the germline ends. Germline V lookup: CDR1 LNHDA, CDR2 SQIVND (reference sequence). As DNA, the CDR3 is TGTGCCAGCAATCAGGGGTATCAGCCCCAGCATTTT. It specifies CASNQGYQPQHF.

In its sample, this clone was seen a few times. The rearrangement links TRBV18 to TRBJ2-5; D is ambiguous. Trimming removed 4 bases at V and 4 bases at J, with 10 bases between. The CDR3 sequence is 13 residues long. Germline lookup yields CDR1 KGHSH and CDR2 LQKENI. Written as DNA, the CDR3 is TGTGCCAGCTCACTTGTGGATCGAGAGACCCAGTACTTC. Its translation: CASSLVDRETQYF.

The chain is built from TRBV5-1 and TRBJ1-3, with D maybe TRBD1 (6 bases). V was shortened by 4 bases and J by 6 bases, with 14 bases between the two germline ends. Germline lookup yields CDR1 SGHRS and CDR2 YFSETQ. CDR3 length: 14 residues. CDR3 DNA sequence: TGCGCCAGCAGCCCGGACAGAATCGAAAACACCATATATTTT. Its protein product is CASSPDRIENTIYF.

This clone showed up just a few times. The identical CDR3 is also encoded by other nucleotide sequences in the sample. The V gene is TRBV7-3, the J gene TRBJ1-1; D possibly corresponds to TRBD1 (5 bases). V was cut by 5 bases and J by 1 base, with 8 bases left in between. The germline V gene has CDR1 SGHTA and CDR2 FQGTGA. This CDR3 contains 13 residues. The CDR3 DNA sequence: TGTGCCAGCAGCCGGGACGGGAACACTGAAGCTTTCTTT. It is translated as CASSRDGNTEAFF.